Included here is one T cell receptor (beta chain) sequence, with context. The data derive from a study of Graves' ophthalmopathy and Graves' hyperthyroidism. CDR3 regions of TCR beta were amplified from RNA transcripts. Scientists carried out first-round RT-PCR using HTBI primers and then a second-round multiplex PCR. TCRdb reanalysed the multiplex PCR reads using MiXCR and keeps one entry per CDR3 protein. The data hold 1 million to 1.3 million distinct CDR3 sequences, with less than 45% observed a single time. Clinicians diagnosed using symptoms, serum thyroxine, TRAb, thyroid ultrasound and orbital computed tomography. Germline CDR1 is MNHEY and CDR2 is SVGAGI. CDR3 length: 15 residues. Deletions cut 4 bases from V and 0 bases from J, with 10 bases between.

This sequence joins TRBV6-5 and TRBJ1-5; D gene unclear. This receptor was obtained from an adult man with Graves' hyperthyroidism. The specimen was peripheral blood or thyroid tissue (not recorded which). CDR3 residues: CASSLSGYSNQPQHF. Here the CDR3 DNA reads TGTGCCAGCAGTTTATCTGGATATAGCAATCAGCCCCAGCATTTT.